This T cell receptor beta chain is drawn from a study of blood T cell repertoires in COVID-19. Background on the study: T cells, B-cell-depleted T cells, or PBMCs supplied cDNA or gDNA.

Germline-derived CDR1 and CDR2 are SNHLY and FYNNEI. V was trimmed by 8 bases and J by 0 bases, leaving 10 bases between them. CDR3 length: 14 residues. Sequenced by immunoSEQ multiplex PCR; TCRdb stores in-frame clones only, minus some. The table has 110,000 to 150,000 clones, roughly four fifths seen once. The TCR originated in an elderly woman with acute or convalescent COVID-19. The V and J genes are TRBV2 and TRBJ1-4; perhaps TRBD1 as D (6 bases). The material sequenced was peripheral blood. CDR3 in amino acids: CASGTTSTNEKLFF. In DNA, the CDR3 is TGTGCCAGCGGGACAACCTCAACTAATGAAAAACTGTTTTTT. The whole variable domain, filled in from reference TRBV2 and TRBJ1-4, reads EPEVTQTPSHQVTQMGQEVILRCVPISNHLYFYWYRQILGQKVEFLVSFYNNEISEKSEIFDDQFSVERPDGSNFTLKIRSTKLEDSAMYFCASGTTSTNEKLFFGSGTQLSVL.